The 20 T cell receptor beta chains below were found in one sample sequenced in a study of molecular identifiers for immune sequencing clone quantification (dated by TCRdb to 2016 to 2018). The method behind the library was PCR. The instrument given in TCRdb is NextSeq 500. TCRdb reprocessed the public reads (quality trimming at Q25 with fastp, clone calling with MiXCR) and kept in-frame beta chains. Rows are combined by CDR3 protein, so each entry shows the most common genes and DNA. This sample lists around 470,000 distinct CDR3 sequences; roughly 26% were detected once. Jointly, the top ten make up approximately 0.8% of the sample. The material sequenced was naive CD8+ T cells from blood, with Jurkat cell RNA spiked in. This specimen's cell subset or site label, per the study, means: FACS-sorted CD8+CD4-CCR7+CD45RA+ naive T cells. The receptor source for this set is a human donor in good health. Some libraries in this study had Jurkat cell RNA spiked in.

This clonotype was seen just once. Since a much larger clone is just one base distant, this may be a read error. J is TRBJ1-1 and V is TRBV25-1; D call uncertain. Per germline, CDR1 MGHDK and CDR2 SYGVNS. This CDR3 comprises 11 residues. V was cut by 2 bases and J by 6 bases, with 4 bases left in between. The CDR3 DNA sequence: TGTGCCAGCAGTGAAGACGCTGAAGCTTTCTTT. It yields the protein CASSEDAEAFF.

As DNA, the CDR3 is TGTGCCAGCAGTTTCCAGAGGGCCTATGGCTACACCTTC. It specifies CASSFQRAYGYTF. This chain joins TRBV28 and TRBJ1-2; unclear D gene. Germline V gene sequence: CDR1 MDHEN, CDR2 SYDVKM. This CDR3 is 13 amino acids long. V lost 3 bases and J lost 4, with 9 bases in between.

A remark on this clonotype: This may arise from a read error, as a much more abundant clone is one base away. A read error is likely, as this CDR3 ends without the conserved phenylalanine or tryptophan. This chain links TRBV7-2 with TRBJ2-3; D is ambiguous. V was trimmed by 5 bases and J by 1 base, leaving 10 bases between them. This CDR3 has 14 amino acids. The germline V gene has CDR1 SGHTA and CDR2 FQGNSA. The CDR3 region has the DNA TGTGCCAGCAGCCCCGGACCACGCACAGATACGCAGTATTCT. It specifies CASSPGPRTDTQYS.

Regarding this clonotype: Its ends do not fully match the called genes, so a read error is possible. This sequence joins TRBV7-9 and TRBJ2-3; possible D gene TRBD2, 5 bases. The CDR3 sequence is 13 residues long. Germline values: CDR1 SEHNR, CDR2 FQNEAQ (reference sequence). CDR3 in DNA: TGTGCCAGCAGATTAGCGCATCCGGATACGCAGTATTTT. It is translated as CASRLAHPDTQYF. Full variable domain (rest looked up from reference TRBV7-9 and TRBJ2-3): DTGVSQNPRHKITKRGQNVTFRCDPISEHNRLYWYRQTLGQGPEFLTYFQNEAQLEKSRLLSDRFSAERPKGSFSTLEIQRTEQGDSAMYLCASRLAHPDTQYFGPGTRLTVL.

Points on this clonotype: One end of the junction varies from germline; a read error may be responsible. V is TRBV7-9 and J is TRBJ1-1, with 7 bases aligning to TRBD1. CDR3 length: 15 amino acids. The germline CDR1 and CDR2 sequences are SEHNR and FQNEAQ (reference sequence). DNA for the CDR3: TGTGCCAGCAGCCAAAGAGGGGGCTCGAACACTGCAGCTTTCTTT. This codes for CASSQRGGSNTAAFF.

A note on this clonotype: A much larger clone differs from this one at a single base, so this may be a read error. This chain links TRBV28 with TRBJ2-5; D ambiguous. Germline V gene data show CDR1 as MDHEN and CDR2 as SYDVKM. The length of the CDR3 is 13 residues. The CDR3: CASRPGTQATQYF. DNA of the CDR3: TGTGCCAGCCGACCCGGCACCCAAGCGACCCAGTACTTC.

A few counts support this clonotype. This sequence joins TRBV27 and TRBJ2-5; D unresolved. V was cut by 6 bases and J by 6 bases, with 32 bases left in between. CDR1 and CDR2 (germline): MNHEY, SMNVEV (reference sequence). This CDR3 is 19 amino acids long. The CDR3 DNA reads TGTGCCAGCAGCCCCCTGCTGAGAAGTAGAGCCCCAATCCTCCAGACCCAGTACTTC. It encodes CASSPLLRSRAPILQTQYF.

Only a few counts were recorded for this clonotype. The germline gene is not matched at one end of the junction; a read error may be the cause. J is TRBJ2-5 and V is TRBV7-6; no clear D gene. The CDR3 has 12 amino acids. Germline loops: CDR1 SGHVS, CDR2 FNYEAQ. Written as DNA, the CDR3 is TGTGCCAGCAGCTTCCTCCAAGAGGCCCAGTACTTC. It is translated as CASSFLQEAQYF.

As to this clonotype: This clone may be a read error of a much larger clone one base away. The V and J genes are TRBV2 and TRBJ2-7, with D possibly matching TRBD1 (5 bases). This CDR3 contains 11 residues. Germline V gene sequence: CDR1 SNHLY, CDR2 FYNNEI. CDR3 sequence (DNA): TGTGGCAGCCAGGGTAGCCACGAGCAGTACTTC. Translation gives CGSQGSHEQYF.

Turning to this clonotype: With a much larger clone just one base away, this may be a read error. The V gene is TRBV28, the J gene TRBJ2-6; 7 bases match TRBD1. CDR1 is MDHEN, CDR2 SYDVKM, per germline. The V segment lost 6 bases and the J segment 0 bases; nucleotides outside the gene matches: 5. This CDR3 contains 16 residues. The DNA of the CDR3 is TGTGCCAGCAGCCGCAGGGGGAGCTCTGGGGCCAACGTCCTGACTTTC. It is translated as CASSRRGSSGANVLTF.

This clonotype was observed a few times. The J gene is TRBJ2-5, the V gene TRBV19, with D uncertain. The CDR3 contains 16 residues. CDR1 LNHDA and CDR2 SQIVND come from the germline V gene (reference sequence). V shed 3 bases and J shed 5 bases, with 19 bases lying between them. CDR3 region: CASSMVVTVGSETQYF. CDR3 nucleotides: TGTGCCAGTAGTATGGTGGTGACGGTGGGATCGGAGACCCAGTACTTC.

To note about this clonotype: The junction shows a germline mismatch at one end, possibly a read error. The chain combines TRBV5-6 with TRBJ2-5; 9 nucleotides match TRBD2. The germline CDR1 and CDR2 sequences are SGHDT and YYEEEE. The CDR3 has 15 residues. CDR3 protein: CASSGWREGQEAQYF. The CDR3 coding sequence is TGTGCTAGCAGTGGATGGCGGGAGGGCCAGGAGGCCCAGTACTTC.

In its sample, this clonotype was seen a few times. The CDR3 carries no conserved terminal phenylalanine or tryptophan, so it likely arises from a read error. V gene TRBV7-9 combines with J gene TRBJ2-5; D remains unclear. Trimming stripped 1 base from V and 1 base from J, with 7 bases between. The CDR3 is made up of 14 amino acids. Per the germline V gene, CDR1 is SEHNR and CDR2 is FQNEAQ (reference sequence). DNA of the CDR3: TGTGCCAGCAGCTTAGTGACAATCCAAGAGACCCAGTACTCC. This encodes CASSLVTIQETQYS.

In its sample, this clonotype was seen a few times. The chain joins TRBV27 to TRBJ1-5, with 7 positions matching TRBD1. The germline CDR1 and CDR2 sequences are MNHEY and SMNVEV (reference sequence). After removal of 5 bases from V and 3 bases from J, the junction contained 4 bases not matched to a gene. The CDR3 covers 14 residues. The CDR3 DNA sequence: TGTGCCAGCAGTATCACAGGGGACAATCAGCCCCAGCATTTT. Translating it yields CASSITGDNQPQHF.

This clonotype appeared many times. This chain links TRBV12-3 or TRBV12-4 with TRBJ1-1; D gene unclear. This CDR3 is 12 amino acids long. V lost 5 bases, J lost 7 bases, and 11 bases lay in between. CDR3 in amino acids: CASSVGMDEAFF. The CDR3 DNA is TGTGCCAGCAGTGTGGGAATGGATGAAGCTTTCTTT.

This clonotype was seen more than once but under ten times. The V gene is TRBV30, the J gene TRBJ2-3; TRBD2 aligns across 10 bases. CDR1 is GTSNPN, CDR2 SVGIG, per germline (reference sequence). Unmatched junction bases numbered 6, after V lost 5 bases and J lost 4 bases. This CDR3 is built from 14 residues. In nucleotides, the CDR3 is TGTGCCTGGGACTGGACTAGCGGATCAGATACGCAGTATTTT. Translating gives CAWDWTSGSDTQYF.

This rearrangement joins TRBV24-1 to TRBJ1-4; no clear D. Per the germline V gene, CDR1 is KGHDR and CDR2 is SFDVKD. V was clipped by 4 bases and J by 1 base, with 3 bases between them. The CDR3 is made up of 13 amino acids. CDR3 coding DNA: TGTGCCACCAGTGAGGGAACTAATGAAAAACTGTTTTTT. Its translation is CATSEGTNEKLFF.

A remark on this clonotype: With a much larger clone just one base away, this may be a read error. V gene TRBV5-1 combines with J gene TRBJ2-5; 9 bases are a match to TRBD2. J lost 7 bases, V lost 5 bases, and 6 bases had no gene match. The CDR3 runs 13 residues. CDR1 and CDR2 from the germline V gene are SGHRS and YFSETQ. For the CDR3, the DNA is TGCGCCAGCAGTTTGACTAGCGGAGGGACCCAGTACTTC. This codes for CASSLTSGGTQYF. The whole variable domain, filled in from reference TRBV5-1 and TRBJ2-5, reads KAGVTQTPRYLIKTRGQQVTLSCSPISGHRSVSWYQQTPGQGLQFLFEYFSETQRNKGNFPGRFSGRQFSNSRSEMNVSTLELGDSALYLCASSLTSGGTQYFGPGTRLLVL.

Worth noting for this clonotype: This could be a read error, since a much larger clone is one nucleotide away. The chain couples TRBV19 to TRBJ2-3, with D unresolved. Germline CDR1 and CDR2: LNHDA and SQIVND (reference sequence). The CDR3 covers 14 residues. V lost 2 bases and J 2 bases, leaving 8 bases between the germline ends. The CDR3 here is CASSITVHTDTQYF. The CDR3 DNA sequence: TGTGCCAGTAGTATAACGGTTCACACAGATACGCAGTATTTT.

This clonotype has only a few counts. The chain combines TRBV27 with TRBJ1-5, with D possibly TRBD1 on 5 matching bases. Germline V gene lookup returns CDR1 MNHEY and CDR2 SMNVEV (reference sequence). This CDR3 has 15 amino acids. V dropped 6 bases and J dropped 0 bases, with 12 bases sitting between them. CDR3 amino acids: CASSYRFYSNQPQHF. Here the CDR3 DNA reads TGTGCCAGCAGCTACAGGTTTTATAGCAATCAGCCCCAGCATTTT.